This T cell receptor (beta chain) came from a study of breast tumors, draining lymph nodes, adjacent tissues. Overall study findings and caveats: Tumor and nontumor repertoires were significantly more similar in luminal-like than in basal-like breast cancer. Tumor repertoires ranked between lymph nodes and nontumor tissue in diversity, with V and J gene preferences.

Breast cancer patients provided tissue from their axillary draining lymph nodes. In its sample, this clonotype was seen many times. The antigen remains unidentified. TCRdb passed the multiplex PCR reads through MiXCR, listing each CDR3 protein once. This table holds 150,000 to 200,000 distinct CDR3 sequences, 25% to 40% found once. The CDR3 is 16 residues long. From germline, CDR1 is MNHEY and CDR2 SVGEGT. V gave up 6 bases and J gave up 0 bases, with 18 bases separating them. This rearrangement joins TRBV6-2 or TRBV6-3 to TRBJ2-7; D may correspond to TRBD1 or TRBD2 (5 bases each). The sample taken for sequencing was axillary lymph node tissue. This sequence originates from a female donor with breast cancer. Some clones in this sample may be carry-over from other donors' samples. CDR3 region: CASRAIGAESSYEQYF. CDR3 DNA sequence: TGTGCCAGCAGGGCGATCGGGGCCGAGAGCTCCTACGAGCAGTACTTC.